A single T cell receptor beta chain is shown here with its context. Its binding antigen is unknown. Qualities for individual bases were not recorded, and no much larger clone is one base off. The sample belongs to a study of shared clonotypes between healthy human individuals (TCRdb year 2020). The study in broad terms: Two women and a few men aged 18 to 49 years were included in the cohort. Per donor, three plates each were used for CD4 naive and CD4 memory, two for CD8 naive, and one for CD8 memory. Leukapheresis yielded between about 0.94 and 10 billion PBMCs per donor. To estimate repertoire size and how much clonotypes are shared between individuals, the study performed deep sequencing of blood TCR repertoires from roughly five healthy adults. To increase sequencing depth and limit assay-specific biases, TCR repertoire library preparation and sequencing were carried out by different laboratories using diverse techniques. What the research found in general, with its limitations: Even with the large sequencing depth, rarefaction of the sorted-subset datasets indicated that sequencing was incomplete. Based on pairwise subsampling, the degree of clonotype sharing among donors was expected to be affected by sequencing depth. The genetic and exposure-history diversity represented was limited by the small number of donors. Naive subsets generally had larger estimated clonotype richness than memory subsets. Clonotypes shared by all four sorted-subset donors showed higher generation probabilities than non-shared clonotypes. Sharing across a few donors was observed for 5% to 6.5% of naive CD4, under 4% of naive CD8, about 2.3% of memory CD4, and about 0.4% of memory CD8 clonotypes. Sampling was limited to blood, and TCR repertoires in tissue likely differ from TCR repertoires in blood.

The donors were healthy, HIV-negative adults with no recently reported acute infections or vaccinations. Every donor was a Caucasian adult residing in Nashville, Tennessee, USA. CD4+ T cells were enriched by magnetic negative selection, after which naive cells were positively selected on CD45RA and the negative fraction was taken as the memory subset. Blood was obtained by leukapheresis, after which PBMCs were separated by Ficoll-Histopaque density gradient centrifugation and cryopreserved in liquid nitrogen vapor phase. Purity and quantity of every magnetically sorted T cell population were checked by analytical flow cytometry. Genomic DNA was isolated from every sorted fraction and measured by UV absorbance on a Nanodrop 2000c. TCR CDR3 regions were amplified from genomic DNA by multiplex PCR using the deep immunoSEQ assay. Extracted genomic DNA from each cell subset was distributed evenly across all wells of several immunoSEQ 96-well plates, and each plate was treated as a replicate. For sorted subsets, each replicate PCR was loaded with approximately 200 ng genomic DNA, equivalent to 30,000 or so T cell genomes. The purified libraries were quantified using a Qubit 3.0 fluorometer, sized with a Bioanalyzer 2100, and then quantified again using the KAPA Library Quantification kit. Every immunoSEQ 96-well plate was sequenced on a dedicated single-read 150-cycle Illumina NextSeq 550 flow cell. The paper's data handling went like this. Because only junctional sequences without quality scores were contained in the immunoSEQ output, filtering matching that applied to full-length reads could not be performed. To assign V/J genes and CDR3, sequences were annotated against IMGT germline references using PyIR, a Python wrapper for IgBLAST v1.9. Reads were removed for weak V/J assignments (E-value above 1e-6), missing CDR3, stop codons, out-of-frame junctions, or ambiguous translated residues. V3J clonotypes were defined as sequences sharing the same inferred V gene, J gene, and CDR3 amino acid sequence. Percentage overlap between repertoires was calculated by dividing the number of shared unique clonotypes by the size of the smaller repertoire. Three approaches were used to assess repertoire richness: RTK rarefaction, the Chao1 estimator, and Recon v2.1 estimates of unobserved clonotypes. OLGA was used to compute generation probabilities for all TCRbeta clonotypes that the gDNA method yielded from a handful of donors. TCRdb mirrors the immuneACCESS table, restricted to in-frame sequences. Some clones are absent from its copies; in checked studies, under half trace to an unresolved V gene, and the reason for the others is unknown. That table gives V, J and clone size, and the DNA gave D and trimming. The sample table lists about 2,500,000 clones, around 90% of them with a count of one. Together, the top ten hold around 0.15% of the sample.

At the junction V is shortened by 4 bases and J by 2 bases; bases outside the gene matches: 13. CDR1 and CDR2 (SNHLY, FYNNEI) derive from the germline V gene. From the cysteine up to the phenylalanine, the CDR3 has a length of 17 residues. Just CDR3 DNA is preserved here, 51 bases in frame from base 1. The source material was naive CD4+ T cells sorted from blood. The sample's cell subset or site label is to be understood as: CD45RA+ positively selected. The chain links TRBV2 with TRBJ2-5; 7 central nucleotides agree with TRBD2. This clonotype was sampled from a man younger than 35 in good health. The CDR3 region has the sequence CASSAPLVGGSQETQYF. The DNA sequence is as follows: TGTGCCAGCAGTGCCCCTTTAGTGGGGGGGTCTCAAGAGACCCAGTACTTC.